These 17 T cell receptor beta chains came from one sample sequenced in a study of vaccination effects on CD4 cells after COVID-19. The assay was immunoSEQ multiplex PCR, and TCRdb's table has in-frame clones only and misses some. The sample lists tens of thousands of clones; roughly 62% were seen once. For these receptors, no antigen is known. CD4+ T cells specific for antigen were expanded with viral peptide pools by the ViraFEST assay before sequencing. Isolating CD4+ T cells followed approximately 11 days of culture. The healthy vaccine recipients, who had no prior SARS-CoV-2 infection, showed negative nucleocapsid antibodies. Sequenced here: CD4+ T cells from PBMCs cultured with HCoV-OC43 spike peptides, sampled before COVID-19 vaccination. Specified subset: HCoV-OC43 spike overlapping peptide pool stimulation. Every receptor here comes from a human donor who received a COVID-19 vaccine.

The V and J genes are TRBV18 and TRBJ2-1, with 13 bases fitting TRBD2. The CDR3 runs to 15 residues. V gave up 5 bases and J gave up 6 bases; unmatched junction bases: 4. The germline CDR1 and CDR2 sequences are KGHSH and LQKENI. In DNA, the CDR3 is TGTGCCAGCTCAAAACTAGCGGGAGGGTCCAATGAGCAGTTCTTC. It specifies CASSKLAGGSNEQFF.

The chain has TRBV25-1 and TRBJ1-1; no clear D. Trimming stripped 6 bases from V and 3 bases from J, with 14 bases between. This CDR3 region has 14 residues. CDR1 MGHDK and CDR2 SYGVNS come from the germline V gene. The CDR3, as DNA: TGTGCCAGCAGGGCAACCGACAAATACACTGAAGCTTTCTTT. Encoded protein: CASRATDKYTEAFF.

The chain links TRBV12-3 or TRBV12-4 to TRBJ1-1, with D perhaps TRBD1 (5 bases). The ends were cut back, 8 bases at V and 1 base at J, with 11 bases in the middle. This CDR3 spans 13 amino acids. The CDR3 sequence is CASAGTANTEAFF. The CDR3, as DNA: TGTGCCAGCGCCGGGACGGCGAACACTGAAGCTTTCTTT.

The chain couples TRBV24-1 to TRBJ2-5; either TRBD1 or TRBD2 may fit D (6 bases each). Germline V gene sequence: CDR1 KGHDR, CDR2 SFDVKD. The CDR3 length is 14 residues. The V gene lost 2 bases and the J gene lost 1 base, with 7 bases spanning the gap. The CDR3, as DNA: TGTGCCACCAGTGATTCGGGGGCCCAAGAGACCCAGTACTTC. It codes for CATSDSGAQETQYF.

The chain has TRBV18 and TRBJ2-5, with 8 bases fitting TRBD2. V dropped 1 base and J dropped 5; count of bases not matched to a gene: 6. CDR3 length: 15 amino acids. The germline V gene has CDR1 KGHSH and CDR2 LQKENI. CDR3 coding DNA: TGTGCCAGCTCACCACGGACCGGGGGGGGTGAGACCCAGTACTTC. This codes for CASSPRTGGGETQYF. The full variable domain, in which reference TRBV18 and TRBJ2-5 provide the parts outside the CDR3, is NAGVMQNPRHLVRRRGQEARLRCSPMKGHSHVYWYRQLPEEGLKFMVYLQKENIIDESGMPKERFSAEFPKEGPSILRIQQVVRGDSAAYFCASSPRTGGGETQYFGPGTRLLVL.

The CDR3 DNA follows: TGCGCCAGCCTAACAGGCCCTAGGGGTCCCTACAATGAGCAGTTCTTC. This encodes CASLTGPRGPYNEQFF. The rearrangement joins TRBV4-1 to TRBJ2-1; D is perhaps TRBD1 (5 bases). The CDR3 has 16 amino acids. Trimming took off 8 bases at V and 2 bases at J, with 19 bases between the two ends. Germline V gene lookup returns CDR1 MGHRA and CDR2 YSYEKL.

V usage is TRBV5-4 and J usage is TRBJ2-7; 11 bases match TRBD1. Germline V gene sequence: CDR1 SGHNT, CDR2 YYREEE (reference sequence). After removal of 4 bases from V and 7 bases from J, the junction contained 13 bases not matched to a gene. The CDR3 is 16 residues long. The CDR3 loop is CASSLLAGQGAGEQYF. In DNA, the CDR3 is TGTGCCAGCAGCCTACTGGCCGGACAGGGGGCTGGTGAGCAGTACTTC.

By its share, this clone is large. The rearrangement links TRBV7-2 to TRBJ2-7; TRBD2 matches 11 bases. Germline V gene sequence: CDR1 SGHTA, CDR2 FQGNSA. The CDR3 runs 16 residues. Trimming at V came to 4 bases and at J to 8 bases, leaving 13 bases not matched to a gene. The CDR3 bases are TGTGCCAGCAGCTCAGATAGCGGGAGGGCCTTGCCTAAGCAGTACTTC. It is translated as CASSSDSGRALPKQYF.

The chain uses TRBV29-1 and TRBJ2-6, with 9 positions matching TRBD2. V lost 4 bases, J lost 1 base, and 11 bases stayed unmatched. The CDR3 has 18 amino acids. The germline CDR1 and CDR2 sequences are SQVTM and ANQGSEA. The CDR3 spells CSVGGAEREASGANVLTF. For the CDR3, the DNA is TGCAGCGTTGGGGGTGCAGAGCGGGAGGCTTCTGGGGCCAACGTCCTGACTTTC.

The chain combines TRBV5-8 with TRBJ1-4; 7 bases match TRBD1. This CDR3 has 15 residues. V lost 4 bases, J lost 4 bases, and 7 bases stayed unmatched. Germline V gene lookup returns CDR1 SGHTS and CDR2 YDEGEE. Here the CDR3 reads CASSGRDSYNEKLFF. The CDR3 region has the DNA TGTGCCAGCAGCGGACGGGACAGCTATAATGAAAAACTGTTTTTT.

The chain has TRBV30 and TRBJ1-4; 7 bases agree with TRBD1. V was pared by 4 bases and J by 4 bases, with 6 bases of the junction left unmatched. CDR3 length: 14 residues. Germline V lookup: CDR1 GTSNPN, CDR2 SVGIG (reference sequence). CDR3 sequence (DNA): TGTGCCTGGACCCCGGGACAGTTTAATGAAAAACTGTTTTTT. Residues: CAWTPGQFNEKLFF. The full variable domain, in which reference TRBV30 and TRBJ1-4 provide the parts outside the CDR3, is SQTIHQWPATLVQPVGSPLSLECTVEGTSNPNLYWYRQAAGRGLQLLFYSVGIGQISSEVPQNLSASRPQDRQFILSSKKLLLSDSGFYLCAWTPGQFNEKLFFGSGTQLSVL.

V gene TRBV10-3 combines with J gene TRBJ2-1; the D gene could be TRBD1 or TRBD2 (5 bases each). V was cut by 0 bases and J by 11 bases, with 8 bases left in between. Germline V gene data show CDR1 as ENHRY and CDR2 as SYGVKD. There are 12 residues in the CDR3. The CDR3 sequence: CAISESEGQQFF. In DNA, the CDR3 is TGTGCCATCAGTGAGTCCGAGGGACAGCAGTTCTTC.

This clone showed up many times. The rearrangement links TRBV6-4 to TRBJ1-1, with D maybe TRBD1 (6 bases). Trimming stripped 2 bases from V and 8 bases from J, with 15 bases between. Per the germline V gene, CDR1 is MRHNA and CDR2 is SNTAGT. This CDR3 is 14 amino acids long. CDR3 in DNA: TGTGCCAGCAGTGACGGGACACGAACCGGGGAAGCTTTCTTT. Translated, it gives CASSDGTRTGEAFF.

There are a few counts of this clone. The chain uses TRBV4-1 and TRBJ1-5; maybe TRBD1 (5 bases). This CDR3 region has 18 residues. The V and J ends lost 1 base and 4 bases respectively, with 20 bases between them. The germline gives CDR1 MGHRA, CDR2 YSYEKL. CDR3 coding DNA: TGCGCCAGCAGCCAAGCCTATAGGACCGGGGCCTCTAATCAGCCCCAGCATTTT. Its protein is CASSQAYRTGASNQPQHF.

CDR3 amino acids: CASSPGTGLRKDTGELFF. CDR3 DNA: TGTGCCAGCAGCCCCGGGACAGGCCTCAGGAAGGACACCGGGGAGCTGTTTTTT. The chain is built from TRBV14 and TRBJ2-2; 8 bases are shared with TRBD1. This CDR3 is 18 amino acids long. Germline V lookup: CDR1 SGHDN, CDR2 FVKESK. V dropped 4 bases and J dropped 3; count of bases not matched to a gene: 13.

The J gene is TRBJ1-1, the V gene TRBV19; 9 bases match TRBD1. CDR1 is LNHDA and CDR2 is SQIVND in the germline V gene (reference sequence). The CDR3 runs to 15 residues. V dropped 5 bases and J dropped 3; count of bases not matched to a gene: 7. CDR3: CASSAQGAGDTEAFF. The CDR3 DNA reads as TGTGCCAGTAGTGCACAGGGGGCTGGTGACACTGAAGCTTTCTTT.

J is TRBJ1-5 and V is TRBV16; D remains ambiguous. The germline V gene encodes CDR1 KGHSY and CDR2 FQNENV. The CDR3 has 16 amino acids. V was pared by 2 bases and J by 2 bases, with 13 bases between. In nucleotides, the CDR3 is TGTGCCAGCAGCCAAACGGATGTGTGGGGCAATCAGCCCCAGCATTTT. Translated, it gives CASSQTDVWGNQPQHF.